This T cell receptor (beta chain) was found in a study of post-analysis software for immune sequencing data. General study points: Comparison of patients with controls showed a handful of TRBV segments more frequent in patients, TRBV5-6, TRBV5-1 and TRBV20-1 among them. Clustering by F measure revealed strong co-clustering among samples prepared together in one batch. Among multiple sclerosis patients, normalized Chao1 diversity was significantly below that of controls.

Unique molecular identifiers had been added to the TCR beta cDNA libraries. When about 0.95 to 10 million T cells were used, they gave 500,000 or so cDNA molecules. In TCRdb, the PCR reads were re-called with MiXCR into one record per CDR3 protein. Here the sample spans 400,000 to 500,000 distinct CDR3 sequences, over 30% being singletons. This clonotype was found a few times. Its target is not known. Germline trimming cut 2 bases from V and 5 bases from J; bases unmatched to any gene: 5. The CDR3 runs to 14 residues. This sequence was found in a girl aged 2 to 9 with multiple sclerosis. The genes are TRBV12-3 or TRBV12-4 and TRBJ2-7; 8 bases are shared with TRBD1. The sequenced sample was blood. CDR3 bases: TGTGCCAGCAGTTTAACGGACAGGGCCCACGAGCAGTACTTC. This sequence encodes CASSLTDRAHEQYF.